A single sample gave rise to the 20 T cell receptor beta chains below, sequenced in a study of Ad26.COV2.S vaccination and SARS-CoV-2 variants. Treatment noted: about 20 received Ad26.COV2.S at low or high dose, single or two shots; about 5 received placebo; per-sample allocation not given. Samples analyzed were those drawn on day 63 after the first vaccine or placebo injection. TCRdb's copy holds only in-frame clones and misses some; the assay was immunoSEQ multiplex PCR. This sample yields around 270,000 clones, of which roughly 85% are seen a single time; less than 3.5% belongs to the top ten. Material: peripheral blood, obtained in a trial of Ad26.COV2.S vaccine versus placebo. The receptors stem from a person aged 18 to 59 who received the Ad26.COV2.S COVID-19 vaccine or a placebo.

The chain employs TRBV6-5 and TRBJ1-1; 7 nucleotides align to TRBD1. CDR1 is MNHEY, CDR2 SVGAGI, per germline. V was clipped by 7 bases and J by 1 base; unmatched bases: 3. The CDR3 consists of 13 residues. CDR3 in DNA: TGTGCCAGCACTAGACAGGGGAACACTGAAGCTTTCTTT. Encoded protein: CASTRQGNTEAFF.

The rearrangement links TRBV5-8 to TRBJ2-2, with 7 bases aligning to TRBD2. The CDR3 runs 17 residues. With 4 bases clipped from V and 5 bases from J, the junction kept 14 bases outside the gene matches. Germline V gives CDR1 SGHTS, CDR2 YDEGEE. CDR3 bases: TGTGCCAGCAGCCCGGGGGGAGGCGATTTGAGGACCGGGGAGCTGTTTTTT. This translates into CASSPGGGDLRTGELFF.

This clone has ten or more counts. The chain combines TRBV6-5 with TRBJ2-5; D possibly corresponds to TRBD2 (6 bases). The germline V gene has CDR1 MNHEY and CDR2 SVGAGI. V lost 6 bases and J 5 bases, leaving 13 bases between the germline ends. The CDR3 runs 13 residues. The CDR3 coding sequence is TGTGCCAGCAGCCAGGATGGGGGGGAGACCCAGTACTTC. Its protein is CASSQDGGETQYF.

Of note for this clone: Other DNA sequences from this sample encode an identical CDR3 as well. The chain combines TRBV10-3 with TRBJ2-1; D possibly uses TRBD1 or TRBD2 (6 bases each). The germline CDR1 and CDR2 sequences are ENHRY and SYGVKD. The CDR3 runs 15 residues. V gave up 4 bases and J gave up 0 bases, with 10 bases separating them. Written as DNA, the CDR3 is TGTGCCATCAGTGGAGGGGGGAGCTCCTACAATGAGCAGTTCTTC. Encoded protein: CAISGGGSSYNEQFF.

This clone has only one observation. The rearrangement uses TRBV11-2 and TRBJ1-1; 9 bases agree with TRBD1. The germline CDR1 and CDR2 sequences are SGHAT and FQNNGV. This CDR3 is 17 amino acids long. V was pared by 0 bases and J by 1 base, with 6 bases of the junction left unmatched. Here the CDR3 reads CASSLEDRGAWNTEAFF. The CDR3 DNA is TGTGCCAGCAGCTTAGAGGACAGGGGCGCTTGGAACACTGAAGCTTTCTTT.

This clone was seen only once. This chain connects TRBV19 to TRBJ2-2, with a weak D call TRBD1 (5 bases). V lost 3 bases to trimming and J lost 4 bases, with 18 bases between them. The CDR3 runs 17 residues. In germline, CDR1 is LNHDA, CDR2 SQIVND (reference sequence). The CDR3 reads CASSIGTRGQSTGELFF. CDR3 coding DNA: TGTGCCAGTAGTATTGGTACGAGAGGACAATCCACCGGGGAGCTGTTTTTT.

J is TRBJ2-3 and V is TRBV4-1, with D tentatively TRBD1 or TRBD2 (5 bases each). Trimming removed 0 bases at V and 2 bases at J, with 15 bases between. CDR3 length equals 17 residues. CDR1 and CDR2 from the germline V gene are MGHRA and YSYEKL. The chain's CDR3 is CASSQDPIGASTDTQYF. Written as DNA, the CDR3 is TGCGCCAGCAGCCAAGACCCAATCGGGGCGTCCACAGATACGCAGTATTTT.

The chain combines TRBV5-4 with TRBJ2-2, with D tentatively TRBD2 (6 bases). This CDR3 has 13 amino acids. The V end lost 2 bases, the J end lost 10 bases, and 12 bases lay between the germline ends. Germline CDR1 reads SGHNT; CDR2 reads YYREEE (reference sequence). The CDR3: CASSFWGESELFF. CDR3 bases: TGTGCCAGCAGCTTTTGGGGGGAGTCGGAGCTGTTTTTT.

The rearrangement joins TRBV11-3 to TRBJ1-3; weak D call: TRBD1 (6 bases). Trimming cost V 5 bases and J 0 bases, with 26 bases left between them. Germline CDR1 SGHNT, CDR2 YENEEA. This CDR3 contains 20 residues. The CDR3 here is CASSREGHGAIQGSGNTIYF. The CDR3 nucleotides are TGTGCCAGCAGCCGTGAGGGACACGGTGCTATCCAGGGCTCTGGAAACACCATATATTTT.

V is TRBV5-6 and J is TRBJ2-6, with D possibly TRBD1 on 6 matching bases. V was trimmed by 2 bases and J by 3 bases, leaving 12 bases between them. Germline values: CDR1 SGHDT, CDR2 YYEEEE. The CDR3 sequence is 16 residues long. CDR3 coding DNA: TGTGCCAGCAGCTTTGACAGGCCGGGTGGGGCCAACGTCCTGACTTTC. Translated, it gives CASSFDRPGGANVLTF.

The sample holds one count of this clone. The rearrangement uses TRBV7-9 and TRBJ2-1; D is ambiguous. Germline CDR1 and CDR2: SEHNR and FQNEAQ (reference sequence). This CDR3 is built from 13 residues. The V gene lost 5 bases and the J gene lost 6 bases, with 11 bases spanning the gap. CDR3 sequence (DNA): TGTGCCAGCAGCCTCTCCGGGCCCAATGAGCAGTTCTTC. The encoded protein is CASSLSGPNEQFF.

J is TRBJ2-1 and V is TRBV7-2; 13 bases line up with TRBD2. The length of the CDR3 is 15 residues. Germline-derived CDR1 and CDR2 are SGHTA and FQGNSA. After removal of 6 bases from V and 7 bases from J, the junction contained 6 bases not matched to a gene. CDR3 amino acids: CASRTGLAGSNEQFF. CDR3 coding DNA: TGTGCCAGCAGGACGGGACTAGCGGGGTCGAATGAGCAGTTCTTC.

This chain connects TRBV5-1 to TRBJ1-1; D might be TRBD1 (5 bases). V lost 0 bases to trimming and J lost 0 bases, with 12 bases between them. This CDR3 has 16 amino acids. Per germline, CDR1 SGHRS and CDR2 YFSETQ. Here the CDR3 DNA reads TGCGCCAGCAGCTTGGGAGCAGGGAACATGAACACTGAAGCTTTCTTT. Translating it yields CASSLGAGNMNTEAFF.

CDR3 in amino acids: CASRETGGSYEQYV. The CDR3 region has the DNA TGTGCCAGTAGGGAGACAGGGGGCAGCTACGAGCAGTACGTC. The chain couples TRBV19 to TRBJ2-7; 10 nucleotides match TRBD1. J gave up 3 bases and V 6 bases, and 5 bases lay outside the gene matches. Germline V gene data show CDR1 as LNHDA and CDR2 as SQIVND (reference sequence). The CDR3 is 14 residues long.

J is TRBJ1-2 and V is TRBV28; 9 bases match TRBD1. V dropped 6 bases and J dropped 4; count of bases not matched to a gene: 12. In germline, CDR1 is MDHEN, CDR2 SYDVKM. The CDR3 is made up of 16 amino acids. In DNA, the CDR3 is TGTGCCAGCAGAACACAGGGGGCGGGCTCGGGCTATGGCTACACCTTC. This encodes CASRTQGAGSGYGYTF.

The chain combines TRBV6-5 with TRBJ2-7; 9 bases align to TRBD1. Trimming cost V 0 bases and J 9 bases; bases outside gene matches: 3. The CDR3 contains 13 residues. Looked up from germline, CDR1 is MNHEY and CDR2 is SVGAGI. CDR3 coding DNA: TGTGCCAGCAGTTACTCGGACAGGGGAGGGCAGTACTTC. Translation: CASSYSDRGGQYF.

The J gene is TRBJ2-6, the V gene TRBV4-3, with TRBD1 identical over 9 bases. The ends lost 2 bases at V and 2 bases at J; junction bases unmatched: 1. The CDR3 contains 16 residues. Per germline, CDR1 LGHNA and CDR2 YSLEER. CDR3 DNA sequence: TGCGCCAGCAGCCAAACAGGGGGCGCTGGGGCCAACGTCCTGACTTTC. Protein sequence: CASSQTGGAGANVLTF.

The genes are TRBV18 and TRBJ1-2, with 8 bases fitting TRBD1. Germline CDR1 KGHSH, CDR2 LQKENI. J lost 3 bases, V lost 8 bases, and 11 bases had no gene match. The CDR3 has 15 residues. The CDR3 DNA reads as TGTGCCAGCCGTACTCCCGGGACAGGCTACTATGGCTACACCTTC. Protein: CASRTPGTGYYGYTF.

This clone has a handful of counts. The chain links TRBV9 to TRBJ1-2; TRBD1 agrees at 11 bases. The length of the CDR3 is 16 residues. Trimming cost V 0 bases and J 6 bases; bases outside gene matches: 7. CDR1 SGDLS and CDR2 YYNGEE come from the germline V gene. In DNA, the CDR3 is TGTGCCAGCAGCGTAGATCCTGGACAGGGGGCTGATGGCTACACCTTC. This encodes CASSVDPGQGADGYTF.

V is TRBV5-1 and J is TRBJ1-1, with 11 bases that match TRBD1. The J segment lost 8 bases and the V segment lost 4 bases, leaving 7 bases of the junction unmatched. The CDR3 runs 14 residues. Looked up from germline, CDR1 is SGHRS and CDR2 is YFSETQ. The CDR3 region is CASSPDRGRGEAFF. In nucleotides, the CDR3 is TGCGCCAGCAGCCCGGACAGGGGGCGCGGAGAAGCTTTCTTT. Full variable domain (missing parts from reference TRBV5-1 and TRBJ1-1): KAGVTQTPRYLIKTRGQQVTLSCSPISGHRSVSWYQQTPGQGLQFLFEYFSETQRNKGNFPGRFSGRQFSNSRSEMNVSTLELGDSALYLCASSPDRGRGEAFFGQGTRLTVV.